Sequencing of this T cell receptor beta chain was carried out in a study of blood T cell repertoires in COVID-19. The CDR3 sequence is 13 residues long. Germline assignment: CDR1 SGHNT and CDR2 YENEEA. J lost 6 bases, V lost 4 bases, and 3 bases had no gene match. As handled by the study authors: The authors estimated nucleated cell counts from reference gene primer amplification. The assay was immunoSEQ multiplex PCR, and TCRdb's table has in-frame clones only and misses some. Clone size and the V and J calls come from that table; the DNA yielded D and trimming. The top ten hold less than 2.5% of the sample, which has approximately 270,000 clones, 80% to 90% seen once.

Sequencing input: PBMCs or T cells enriched from blood (not recorded which). This sequence originates from a woman in her forties or fifties who had recovered from COVID-19. The chain is built from TRBV11-3 and TRBJ2-7; TRBD1 matches at 10 bases. The DNA of the CDR3 is TGTGCCAGCAGCTCCGGACAGGGGGGCGAGCAGTACTTC. Its translation: CASSSGQGGEQYF.